These 7 T cell receptor beta chains originate from one sample sequenced in a study of PD-L1 blockade in urothelial cancer. The time point is: peripheral blood 6 weeks after treatment start. The method was immunoSEQ multiplex PCR; TCRdb's version includes in-frame clones alone and lacks a portion of them. The sample has over 100,000 clones, approximately 89% seen once. The source material was PBMCs, sampled around atezolizumab (anti-PD-L1) treatment. The receptors were gathered from a man aged 55 to 70 with urothelial cancer.

The genes are TRBV5-1 and TRBJ2-5; 11 positions match TRBD1. The V gene end was trimmed by 4 bases and the J gene end by 4 bases; junction bases not matched to a gene: 3. There are 14 residues in the CDR3. The V gene's germline CDR1 is SGHRS and CDR2 YFSETQ. As DNA, the CDR3 is TGCGCCAGCAGCCTGGACAGGGGGCTAGAGACCCAGTACTTC. Encoded protein: CASSLDRGLETQYF.

J is TRBJ2-1 and V is TRBV2; tentatively, D is TRBD2 (6 bases). V lost 6 bases and J lost 4, with 10 bases in between. The CDR3 loop spans 13 amino acids. CDR1 and CDR2 (germline): SNHLY, FYNNEI. In nucleotides, the CDR3 is TGTGCCAGCAGGCGGGGCAGTTACAATGAGCAGTTCTTC. Protein sequence: CASRRGSYNEQFF.

In this sample, this clone turned up once. J is TRBJ1-1 and V is TRBV7-2; 7 bases agree with TRBD1. Losses at the gene ends were 2 bases for V and 1 base for J; bases not matched to a gene: 4. The CDR3 is made up of 15 amino acids. CDR1 is SGHTA, CDR2 FQGNSA, per germline. In nucleotides, the CDR3 is TGTGCCAGCAGCTTATACGGGACAGAGAACACTGAAGCTTTCTTT. This codes for CASSLYGTENTEAFF.

The chain carries TRBV19 and TRBJ1-5, with a tentative D call TRBD1 (6 bases). The ends were cut back, 4 bases at V and 4 bases at J, with 11 bases in the middle. The CDR3 sequence is 14 residues long. Germline CDR1 LNHDA, CDR2 SQIVND (reference sequence). CDR3 DNA: TGTGCCAGTAGTACACATACAGGGAATCAGCCCCAGCATTTT. The encoded protein is CASSTHTGNQPQHF. Using reference TRBV19 and TRBJ1-5 for the parts outside the CDR3, the full variable domain is DGGITQSPKYLFRKEGQNVTLSCEQNLNHDAMYWYRQDPGQGLRLIYYSQIVNDFQKGDIAEGYSVSREKKESFPLTVTSAQKNPTAFYLCASSTHTGNQPQHFGDGTRLSIL.

In DNA, the CDR3 is TGTGCCAGCAGCCAAATCGGGGCTAGCGGGGTGTATGAGCAGTTCTTC. Its translation is CASSQIGASGVYEQFF. The chain joins TRBV14 to TRBJ2-1; 9 nucleotides agree with TRBD2. V shed 2 bases and J 8 bases; nucleotides not matched to a gene: 10. The germline gives CDR1 SGHDN, CDR2 FVKESK. The CDR3 has 16 residues. Using reference TRBV14 and TRBJ2-1 for the parts outside the CDR3, the full variable domain is EAGVTQFPSHSVIEKGQTVTLRCDPISGHDNLYWYRRVMGKEIKFLLHFVKESKQDESGMPNNRFLAERTGGTYSTLKVQPAELEDSGVYFCASSQIGASGVYEQFFGPGTRLTVL.

This chain connects TRBV5-3 to TRBJ1-2; perhaps TRBD1 as D (5 bases). TRBV5-3 is assigned to the ORF class and has an uncertain function. The V end was cut by 3 bases, the J end by 4 bases, with 13 bases between. The CDR3 has 14 amino acids. CDR3 region: CARSYRQSLYGYTF. For the CDR3, the DNA is TGTGCCAGAAGCTACCGACAGAGCCTCTATGGCTACACCTTC.

The rearrangement joins TRBV7-3 to TRBJ2-3; 10 bases agree with TRBD2. V was pared by 6 bases and J by 1 base, with 4 bases of the junction left unmatched. The CDR3 runs to 15 residues. The germline gives CDR1 SGHTA, CDR2 FQGTGA. As DNA, the CDR3 is TGTGCCAGCAGACGTACTAGCGGGGGCACAGATACGCAGTATTTT. This translates into CASRRTSGGTDTQYF.